A selection of T cell receptor beta chains follows, all from one sample in a study of control samples from healthy donors and cancer patients. Sequencing was performed with immunoSEQ multiplex PCR; in TCRdb, only in-frame clones are kept and a portion is missing. The table lists 120,000 to 150,000 clones, more than 90% of them singletons. The sequencing input was blood. These receptors were collected from a man between 25 and 39 years old in good health. Each CDR3 is given with its conserved first and last residue. The D gene is left open where the match is weak. Clone size is not always given. Where it is, it says once, few, many or a class for expanded clones.

j_call | d_call | v_call | clone_size | cdr3_aa | cdr3_nt
TRBJ2-3 | TRBD1 | TRBV24-1 | NA | CATSDLQGTGTGDTQYF | TGTGCCACCAGTGATTTGCAGGGGACAGGGACGGGGGATACGCAGTATTTT
TRBJ2-3 | NA | TRBV24-1 | NA | CATSEGGGGTDTQYF | TGTGCCACCAGTGAGGGTGGAGGGGGCACAGATACGCAGTATTTT
TRBJ2-7 | NA | TRBV3-1/TRBV3-2 | NA | CASSQDVGSYEQYF | TGTGCCAGCAGCCAAGACGTCGGGTCCTACGAGCAGTACTTC
TRBJ2-3 | NA | TRBV14 | NA | CASSRGLRTDTQYF | TGTGCCAGCAGCCGGGGACTTCGCACAGATACGCAGTATTTT
TRBJ1-1 | NA | TRBV19 | once | CASSIGRLEAFF | TGTGCCAGTAGTATAGGCAGGCTTGAAGCTTTCTTT
TRBJ2-3 | NA | TRBV6-5 | NA | CASSLTRAGDTQYF | TGTGCCAGCAGCCTGACTAGGGCTGGGGATACGCAGTATTTT
TRBJ2-7 | NA | TRBV7-6 | NA | CASSLGRVNHEQYF | TGTGCCAGCAGCTTAGGGAGAGTCAACCACGAGCAGTACTTC
TRBJ2-5 | NA | TRBV15 | NA | CATSRGGGGQETQYF | TGTGCCACCAGCAGAGGTGGAGGGGGCCAAGAGACCCAGTACTTC
TRBJ1-5 | NA | TRBV19 | NA | CASSIQGGQPQHF | TGTGCCAGTAGTATACAGGGAGGGCAGCCCCAGCATTTT
TRBJ1-6 | NA | TRBV30 | NA | CAWRPQGSGSPLHF | TGTGCCTGGAGGCCCCAGGGGTCCGGTTCACCCCTCCACTTT
TRBJ2-2 | NA | TRBV7-3 | NA | CASSLIRREGSGELFF | TGTGCCAGCAGCTTAATTAGACGGGAAGGGTCCGGGGAGCTGTTTTTT
TRBJ1-1 | NA | TRBV10-3 | NA | CAISEPPGTEAFF | TGTGCCATCAGTGAACCCCCAGGGACTGAAGCTTTCTTT
TRBJ2-3 | NA | TRBV6-5 | NA | CASKRGAVSNTQYF | TGTGCCAGCAAACGGGGGGCCGTCAGCAATACGCAGTATTTT
TRBJ2-3 | NA | TRBV11-2 | NA | CASSLRRSASTDTQYF | TGTGCCAGCAGCCTTAGGCGAAGCGCATCAACAGATACGCAGTATTTT
TRBJ2-2 | NA | TRBV6-5 | NA | CASRDTGLTGELFF | TGTGCCAGCAGGGATACGGGCTTAACCGGGGAGCTGTTTTTT
TRBJ1-4 | TRBD1 | TRBV14 | once | CASSQGQVSNEKLFF | TGTGCCAGCAGCCAGGGACAGGTATCTAATGAAAAACTGTTTTTT
TRBJ2-7 | NA | TRBV6-1 | NA | CASSVAGPSYEQYF | TGTGCCAGCAGTGTAGCAGGGCCCTCCTACGAGCAGTACTTC
TRBJ1-1 | NA | TRBV27 | NA | CASSLGARGTEAFF | TGTGCCAGCAGTTTGGGGGCGCGAGGAACTGAAGCTTTCTTT
TRBJ2-3 | TRBD2 | TRBV24-1 | NA | CATSDLGTSKVDTQYF | TGTGCCACCAGTGATTTAGGGACTAGCAAAGTGGATACGCAGTATTTT
TRBJ1-5 | TRBD1 | TRBV28 | NA | CASTQPGDSYQPQHF | TGTGCCAGCACCCAACCGGGGGACAGCTATCAGCCCCAGCATTTT
TRBJ2-7 | NA | TRBV27 | NA | CASLGGGEQYF | TGTGCCAGCTTAGGGGGGGGAGAGCAGTACTTC
TRBJ2-5 | NA | TRBV7-3 | NA | CASSLRGGAETQYF | TGTGCCAGCAGCTTACGTGGGGGGGCGGAGACCCAGTACTTC
TRBJ2-7 | NA | TRBV7-7 | NA | CASSLAPGSGEQYF | TGTGCCAGCAGCTTAGCACCGGGGTCCGGGGAGCAGTACTTC
TRBJ1-2 | NA | TRBV27 | NA | CASSMGANYGYTF | TGTGCCAGCAGTATGGGAGCTAACTATGGCTACACCTTC
TRBJ1-5 | TRBD1 | TRBV4-1 | NA | CAIKPSAGDRGNNQPQHF | TGCGCCATTAAACCTTCCGCCGGGGACAGGGGGAACAATCAGCCCCAGCATTTT
TRBJ2-3 | TRBD2 | TRBV24-1 | few | CATSDLTSGGFTDTQYF | TGTGCCACCAGTGATTTGACTAGCGGGGGGTTCACAGATACGCAGTATTTT
TRBJ1-1 | NA | TRBV11-1 | NA | CASSLGLNTEAFF | TGTGCCAGCAGCTTGGGACTGAACACTGAAGCTTTCTTT
TRBJ1-5 | NA | TRBV28 | NA | CASSPRGAKPQHF | TGTGCCAGCAGTCCGCGCGGGGCCAAGCCCCAGCATTTT